This note documents a single T cell receptor (beta chain) sequence. The data belong to a study of blood T cell repertoires in COVID-19. Study-level information: PBMCs, B-cell-depleted T cells, or T cells were the source of the cDNA or gDNA that made up the material.

In the study's own analysis: From reference gene primer amplification, estimates of nucleated cell counts were derived. Profiled with immunoSEQ multiplex PCR; TCRdb holds only in-frame clones, not every one. V and J calls and clone size are as listed in that table; D and trimming were resolved from the DNA. The data hold approximately 300,000 clones, with around 89% observed a single time. The CDR3 loop spans 18 amino acids. Sequencing was performed on peripheral blood. This receptor was taken from a woman between 45 and 65 years old with active or convalescent COVID-19. The V and J genes are TRBV21-1 and TRBJ1-1; the D call TRBD1 from the table was never checked on the DNA. TRBV21-1 is a listed pseudogene. The CDR3 spells CASSKEYRGRGENTEAFF. The DNA for the CDR3 is TGTGCCAGCAGCAAAGAGTATAGGGGGCGGGGAGAGAACACTGAAGCTTTCTTT.